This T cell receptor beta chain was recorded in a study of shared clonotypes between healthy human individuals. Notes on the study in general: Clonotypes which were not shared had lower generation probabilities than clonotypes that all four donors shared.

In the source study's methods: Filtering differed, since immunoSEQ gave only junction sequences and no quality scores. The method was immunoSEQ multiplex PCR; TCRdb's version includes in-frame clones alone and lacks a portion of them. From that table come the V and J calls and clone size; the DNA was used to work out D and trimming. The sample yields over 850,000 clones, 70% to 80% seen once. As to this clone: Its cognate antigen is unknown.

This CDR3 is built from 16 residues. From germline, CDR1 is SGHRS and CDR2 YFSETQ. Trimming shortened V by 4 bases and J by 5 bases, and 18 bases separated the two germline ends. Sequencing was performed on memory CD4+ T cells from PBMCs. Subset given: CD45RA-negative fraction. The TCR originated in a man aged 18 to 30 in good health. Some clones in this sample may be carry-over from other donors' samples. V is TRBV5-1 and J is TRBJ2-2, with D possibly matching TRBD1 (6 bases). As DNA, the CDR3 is TGCGCCAGCAGCCTATCACAGGGTCCGGGGACCGGGGAGCTGTTTTTT. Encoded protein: CASSLSQGPGTGELFF.